This T cell receptor beta chain was sequenced in a study of CD8 T cells in Susac syndrome. Regarding the study as a whole: The study recognized that its TCR sequencing and HLA analysis covered a relatively small number of individuals.

As to this clonotype: Its antigen is not known.

The RNA input was about 0.5 to 1 ug, and it was reverse transcribed with random hexamers. Amplification of TCR beta CDR3 used immunoSEQ multiplex PCR across 54 Vbeta and 13 Jbeta. Using its own MiXCR run on the immunoSEQ multiplex PCR reads, TCRdb lists one record per CDR3 protein. The data show 100,000 to 150,000 distinct CDR3 sequences, around 94% seen once. The study sequenced TCR beta in blood CD8+ and CD4+ T cells. The receptor was derived from a human donor with Susac syndrome. The sample taken for sequencing was CD8+ T cells from PBMCs.

CDR3 residues: CSARYRGAGETQYF. In DNA, the CDR3 is TGCAGTGCTAGATATAGAGGGGCTGGGGAGACCCAGTACTTC. V and J are TRBV20-1 and TRBJ2-5; D may be TRBD1 or TRBD2 (5 bases each). V gave up 2 bases and J gave up 5 bases, with 15 bases separating them. The CDR3 loop spans 14 amino acids. Germline V gives CDR1 DFQATT, CDR2 SNEGSKA (reference sequence).